This note documents a single TCR beta chain sequence. These data come from a study of control samples from healthy donors and cancer patients. CDR1 MNHEY and CDR2 SVGAGI come from the germline V gene. The CDR3 is 15 amino acids. V lost 2 bases and J lost 6; bases outside the gene matches: 7. Clones were read by immunoSEQ multiplex PCR, and TCRdb kept only the in-frame ones, dropping some. Found here are approximately 100,000 clones, around 88% of them singletons; the top ten hold less than 8.5%. Source material: blood. The sequence was collected from a man aged 25-45 years in good health. This sequence joins TRBV6-5 and TRBJ1-1; TRBD1 agrees at 9 bases. CDR3 region: CASSYADRGAAEAFF. The CDR3 nucleotides are TGTGCCAGCAGTTACGCGGACAGGGGAGCCGCTGAAGCTTTCTTT.